This TCR beta chain came from a study of blood T cell repertoires in COVID-19. Study as a whole: T cells, B-cell-depleted T cells, or PBMCs supplied cDNA or gDNA.

The germline CDR1 and CDR2 sequences are SGHNT and YENEEA. This CDR3 has 12 amino acids. With 2 bases removed from V and 10 bases from J, the gap between germline ends came to 11 bases. Only in-frame clones appear in the TCRdb table, and some are missing; sequencing was by immunoSEQ multiplex PCR. The repertoire has a few hundred thousand clones, about 90% of them found once; the top ten carry approximately 6%. Those who participated ranged in age from about 18 to 89 years and resided in 20 to 30 US areas. Participant-reported clinical history was the basis for cohort assignment. Two consecutive negative NP/OP PCR tests, clearance, or resolved symptoms defined Cohort 3 recovery.

This sequence was found in a woman under 40 who had recovered from COVID-19. The V gene is TRBV11-3, the J gene TRBJ1-1; D is possibly TRBD1 (5 bases). The sample consisted of PBMCs or T cells enriched from blood (not recorded which). The CDR3 region has the DNA TGTGCCAGCAGCTTAAGCGGGGGACGAGCTTTCTTT. It specifies CASSLSGGRAFF.